This is a list of T cell receptor beta chains from one sample in a study of cytomegalovirus exposure and HLA in healthy donors. TCRdb keeps only in-frame clones here, not all; method: immunoSEQ multiplex PCR. The data show roughly 97,000 clones, 81% seen once. Sequencing was carried out using PBMCs. These receptors were taken from a man aged 35 to 55 in good health and CMV-seropositive. Both conserved end residues are part of each CDR3. D genes are given only for firm matches. Rows give clone size only sometimes, using once, few, many, or a class for an expanded clone.

v_call	d_call	j_call	clone_size	cdr3_nt	cdr3_aa
TRBV29-1	TRBD1	TRBJ1-4	-	TGCAGCGTTGTTACGGTACAGGGGGAAGAAAAACTGTTTTTT	CSVVTVQGEEKLFF
TRBV25-1	-	TRBJ1-4	once	TGTGCCAGCAGACCCTGGGGGCAGGGGCACTTCACTAATGAAAAACTGTTTTTT	CASRPWGQGHFTNEKLFF
TRBV30	-	TRBJ1-3	-	TGTGCCTGGAGTGTAGGAGCAGGGACTGTAGCAGGAAACACCATATATTTT	CAWSVGAGTVAGNTIYF
TRBV19	-	TRBJ1-1	-	TGTGCCAGTAGTTCCGGGACACAGAACACTGAAGCTTTCTTT	CASSSGTQNTEAFF
TRBV7-3	TRBD1	TRBJ2-3	-	TGTGCCAGCAGCCAGGACAGGAGCACAGATACGCAGTATTTT	CASSQDRSTDTQYF
TRBV10-3	-	TRBJ2-3	-	TGTGCCATCAGGTTCGGAGATACGCAGTATTTT	CAIRFGDTQYF
TRBV5-1	-	TRBJ2-5	-	TGCGCCAGCAGCTTGGCGGGACGGGGGACGGAGACCCAGTACTTC	CASSLAGRGTETQYF
TRBV2	TRBD2	TRBJ2-4	once	TGTGCCAGCAGCCGACTAGCGGGAGGGGTAACCATTCAGTACTTC	CASSRLAGGVTIQYF
TRBV9	TRBD2	TRBJ2-1	once	TGTGCCAGCAGCGAAACGGGGGGGCCGTACAATGAGCAGTTCTTC	CASSETGGPYNEQFF
TRBV18	-	TRBJ1-4	-	TGTGCCAGCTCACCAGAACAGTTGGGTGGAAAACTGTTTTTT	CASSPEQLGGKLFF
TRBV2	-	TRBJ1-1	-	TGTGCCAGCAGAACGCAACAGGGTGAGGGCACTGAAGCTTTCTTT	CASRTQQGEGTEAFF
TRBV11-2	-	TRBJ1-3	-	TGTGCCAGCAGCTTAGATCCTGGGGCCGCTGGAAACACCATATATTTT	CASSLDPGAAGNTIYF
TRBV5-1	-	TRBJ2-2	-	TGCGCCAGCAGCTTGGTGACGGGGAGAGTCACCGGGGAGCTGTTTTTT	CASSLVTGRVTGELFF
TRBV5-1	TRBD1	TRBJ1-6	-	TGTGCCAGCAGTTATACAGGGGACTCACCCCTCCACTTT	CASSYTGDSPLHF
TRBV28	TRBD2	TRBJ2-7	-	TGTGCCAGCAGCCTAGCGGGAGCGCGTGAGCAGTACTTC	CASSLAGAREQYF